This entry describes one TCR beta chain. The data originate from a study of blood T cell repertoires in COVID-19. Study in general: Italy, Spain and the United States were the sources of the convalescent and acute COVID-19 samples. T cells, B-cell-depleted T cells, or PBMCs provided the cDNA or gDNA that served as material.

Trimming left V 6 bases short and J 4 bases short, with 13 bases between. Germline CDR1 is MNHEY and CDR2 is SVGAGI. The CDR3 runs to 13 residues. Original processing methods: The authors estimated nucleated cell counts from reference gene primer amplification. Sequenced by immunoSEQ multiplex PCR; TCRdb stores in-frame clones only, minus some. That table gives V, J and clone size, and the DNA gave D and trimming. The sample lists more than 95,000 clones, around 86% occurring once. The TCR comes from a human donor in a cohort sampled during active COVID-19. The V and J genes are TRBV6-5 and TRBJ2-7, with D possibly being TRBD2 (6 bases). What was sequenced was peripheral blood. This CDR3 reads CASSRLGVYEQYF. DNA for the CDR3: TGTGCCAGCAGCCGACTAGGGGTGTACGAGCAGTACTTC.